This TCR beta chain came from a study of OX40 agonist ivuxolimab in advanced cancers. Study-level information: Prior anti-PD-1, anti-PD-L1 or anti-CTLA-4 therapy was allowed; approximately 40% had some.

There are 15 residues in the CDR3. The V end was cut by 4 bases, the J end by 3 bases, with 16 bases between. Looked up from germline, CDR1 is SGHRS and CDR2 is YFSETQ. Libraries were prepared by immunoSEQ multiplex PCR; TCRdb keeps only in-frame clonotypes and omits some of them. The table has 55,000 to 75,000 clones, approximately 87% seen once; the top ten hold more than 0.35%. The sequence derives from an adult with an advanced solid tumor such as melanoma, head and neck, liver or kidney cancer. The chain joins TRBV5-1 to TRBJ1-1; tentative D call: TRBD1 (5 bases). The specimen was CD4+ or CD8+ T cells sorted from blood, collected in a trial of the OX40 agonist ivuxolimab. CDR3 protein: CASSLGTGEDTEAFF. The CDR3 DNA sequence: TGCGCCAGCAGCCTCGGAACGGGGGAGGACACTGAAGCTTTCTTT. The complete variable domain, with remaining parts taken from reference TRBV5-1 and TRBJ1-1, reads KAGVTQTPRYLIKTRGQQVTLSCSPISGHRSVSWYQQTPGQGLQFLFEYFSETQRNKGNFPGRFSGRQFSNSRSEMNVSTLELGDSALYLCASSLGTGEDTEAFFGQGTRLTVV.